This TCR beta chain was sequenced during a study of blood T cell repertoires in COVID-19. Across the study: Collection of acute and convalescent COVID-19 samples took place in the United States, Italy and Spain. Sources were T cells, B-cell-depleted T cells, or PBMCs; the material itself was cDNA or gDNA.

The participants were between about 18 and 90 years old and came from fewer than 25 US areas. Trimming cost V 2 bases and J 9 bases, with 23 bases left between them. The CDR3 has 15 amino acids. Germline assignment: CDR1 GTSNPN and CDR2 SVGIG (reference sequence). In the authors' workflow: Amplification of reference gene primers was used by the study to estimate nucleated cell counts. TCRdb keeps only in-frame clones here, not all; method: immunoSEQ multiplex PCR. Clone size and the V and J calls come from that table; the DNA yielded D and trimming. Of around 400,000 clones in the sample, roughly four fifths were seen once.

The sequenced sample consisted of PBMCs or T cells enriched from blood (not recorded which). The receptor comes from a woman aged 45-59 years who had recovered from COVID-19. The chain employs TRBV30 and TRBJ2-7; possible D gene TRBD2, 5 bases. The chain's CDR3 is CAWSQGDGPGLAQYF. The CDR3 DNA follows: TGTGCCTGGAGTCAAGGAGATGGGCCGGGATTAGCGCAGTACTTC.